A single sample is the source of the 27 T cell receptor beta chains below, sequenced in a study of post-analysis software for immune sequencing data. Findings and caveats of the study: Controls had lower frequencies than patients of about 5 TRBV segments, which included TRBV5-6, TRBV5-1 and TRBV20-1.

Unique molecular identifiers were carried by the TCR beta cDNA libraries. One entry per CDR3 protein, called by TCRdb with MiXCR from the PCR reads. The sample lists 750,000 to 900,000 distinct CDR3 sequences; around 46% were seen once. No cognate antigen is known for these TCRs. The sequenced sample was blood. These receptors came from a girl between 5 and 17 years old with multiple sclerosis.

This clonotype was found a few times. The genes are TRBV28 and TRBJ2-7, with TRBD2 as a possible D gene (5 bases). V lost 7 bases and J 0 bases, leaving 16 bases between the germline ends. This CDR3 is 15 amino acids long. Germline V gene data show CDR1 as MDHEN and CDR2 as SYDVKM. This CDR3 is CASTQEAGSSYEQYF. CDR3 DNA: TGTGCCAGCACCCAGGAGGCAGGTTCCTCCTACGAGCAGTACTTC.

This rearrangement joins TRBV15 to TRBJ1-2; D unclear. Germline V gene data show CDR1 as LNHNV and CDR2 as YYDKDF (reference sequence). Trimming took 3 bases from V and 5 from J, leaving 13 bases between them. This CDR3 is 14 amino acids long. The CDR3 DNA reads TGTGCCACCAGCAGCCCCTCGGATTCTTATGGCTACACCTTC. As protein: CATSSPSDSYGYTF.

This CDR3 reads CASSLSSLAGGDEQYF. Written as DNA, the CDR3 is TGTGCCAGCAGCTTAAGCTCGCTAGCGGGAGGGGACGAGCAGTACTTC. The chain employs TRBV7-2 and TRBJ2-7; 12 bases line up with TRBD2. This CDR3 contains 16 residues. J lost 5 bases, V lost 2 bases, and 7 bases had no gene match. The germline V gene encodes CDR1 SGHTA and CDR2 FQGNSA. Looking up the rest from reference TRBV7-2 and TRBJ2-7 gives the full variable domain: GAGVSQSPSNKVTEKGKDVELRCDPISGHTALYWYRQSLGQGLEFLIYFQGNSAPDKSGLPSDRFSAERTGGSVSTLTIQRTQQEDSAVYLCASSLSSLAGGDEQYFGPGTRLTVT.

The chain links TRBV10-3 to TRBJ2-6; no clear D. Germline values: CDR1 ENHRY, CDR2 SYGVKD. The CDR3 totals 17 residues. Trimming cost V 8 bases and J 0 bases, with 17 bases left between them. The DNA for the CDR3 is TGTGCCATCCAGGTTGGGCAAACTATCTCTGGGGCCAACGTCCTGACTTTC. Protein sequence: CAIQVGQTISGANVLTF.

This clonotype was seen a few times. V is TRBV19 and J is TRBJ1-1; 8 bases match TRBD1. Trimming removed 8 bases from V and 1 base from J; junction bases left unmatched: 6. The germline V gene has CDR1 LNHDA and CDR2 SQIVND (reference sequence). The CDR3 runs 14 residues. CDR3 loop: CASGQGRGNTEAFF. The CDR3 DNA follows: TGTGCCAGTGGACAGGGTCGCGGGAACACTGAAGCTTTCTTT. The full variable domain, with the rest looked up from reference TRBV19 and TRBJ1-1, is DGGITQSPKYLFRKEGQNVTLSCEQNLNHDAMYWYRQDPGQGLRLIYYSQIVNDFQKGDIAEGYSVSREKKESFPLTVTSAQKNPTAFYLCASGQGRGNTEAFFGQGTRLTVV.

The V and J genes are TRBV14 and TRBJ1-1; TRBD1 matches at 7 bases. Unmatched junction bases numbered 2, after V lost 0 bases and J lost 7 bases. Germline loops: CDR1 SGHDN, CDR2 FVKESK. The CDR3 is 13 amino acids. CDR3 loop: CASSQEGDSEAFF. The CDR3 DNA reads as TGTGCCAGCAGCCAAGAGGGGGACAGTGAAGCTTTCTTT.

This clonotype was counted between two and nine times. V is TRBV7-9 and J is TRBJ2-5; D possibly uses TRBD1 or TRBD2 (5 bases each). CDR1 SEHNR and CDR2 FQNEAQ come from the germline V gene (reference sequence). The CDR3 length is 15 residues. V lost 4 bases and J 5 bases, leaving 17 bases between the germline ends. The CDR3 DNA is TGTGCCAGCAGCTCCGGGGTTGGGCAGGGTGAGACCCAGTACTTC. Translating it yields CASSSGVGQGETQYF.

This chain links TRBV6-2 or TRBV6-3 with TRBJ2-4; D gene ambiguous. The J call may not be correct, given that the DNA end is closer to TRBJ2-7. Per the germline V gene, CDR1 is MNHEY and CDR2 is SVGEGT. The CDR3 extends over 14 amino acids. The CDR3: CASSYSARPYEQYF. The DNA of the CDR3 is TGTGCCAGCAGTTACTCTGCTAGACCCTACGAGCAGTACTTC.

The chain couples TRBV10-3 to TRBJ2-3; 7 bases agree with TRBD2. V was pared by 3 bases and J by 2 bases, with 8 bases of the junction left unmatched. Germline V gene data show CDR1 as ENHRY and CDR2 as SYGVKD. The CDR3 totals 16 residues. The CDR3 reads CAISERLAVPTDTQYF. In DNA form, the CDR3 reads TGTGCCATCAGTGAACGCCTAGCGGTACCCACAGATACGCAGTATTTT.

This clonotype was observed a single time. The genes are TRBV20-1 and TRBJ2-7, with D possibly TRBD1 on 7 matching bases. Germline values: CDR1 DFQATT, CDR2 SNEGSKA (reference sequence). V was cut by 2 bases and J by 10 bases, with 21 bases left in between. CDR3 length: 14 amino acids. Here the CDR3 reads CSARPTGRDVDQYF. CDR3 coding DNA: TGCAGTGCTAGACCGACAGGGCGGGATGTCGATCAGTACTTC.

This clonotype was detected only a few times. J is TRBJ2-5 and V is TRBV7-8; D is unclear. V was cut by 5 bases and J by 1 base, with 11 bases left in between. The CDR3 extends over 14 amino acids. Germline V gene sequence: CDR1 SGHVS, CDR2 FQNEAQ. The CDR3 region has the DNA TGTGCCAGCAGCCAATTCCAACCCCAAGAGACCCAGTACTTC. This gives the protein CASSQFQPQETQYF.

The rearrangement links TRBV20-1 to TRBJ2-5; the match to TRBD2 covers 7 bases. Germline V gives CDR1 DFQATT, CDR2 SNEGSKA (reference sequence). The CDR3 consists of 16 residues. With V trimmed by 6 bases and J by 4 bases, 17 bases remained unmatched. Here the CDR3 reads CSAKRGDGRLIETQYF. The CDR3 DNA follows: TGCAGTGCCAAGCGGGGTGACGGGAGATTGATAGAGACCCAGTACTTC.

This chain uses TRBV30 with TRBJ1-2; D gene uncertain. Germline V lookup: CDR1 GTSNPN, CDR2 SVGIG (reference sequence). The CDR3 has 14 residues. V was cut by 0 bases and J by 9 bases, with 17 bases left in between. This chain's CDR3 is CAWSVPTPLDSYTF. In nucleotides, the CDR3 is TGTGCCTGGAGTGTACCGACCCCATTGGATAGCTACACCTTC.

The chain employs TRBV28 and TRBJ2-5; 15 nucleotides line up with TRBD2. The CDR3 is made up of 16 amino acids. V gave up 5 bases and J gave up 5 bases; unmatched junction bases: 6. Germline CDR1 and CDR2: MDHEN and SYDVKM. CDR3 in DNA: TGTGCCAGCAGTCGGACTAGCGGGAGGGTAGGGGAGACCCAGTACTTC. Translation: CASSRTSGRVGETQYF.

CDR3 region: CASSATGGSGLEDEQFF. The DNA for the CDR3 is TGTGCCAGCAGCGCCACCGGCGGGAGTGGTCTTGAGGATGAGCAGTTCTTC. The V gene is TRBV7-2, the J gene TRBJ2-1; 7 bases match TRBD2. CDR1 is SGHTA and CDR2 is FQGNSA in the germline V gene. V shed 5 bases and J 8 bases; nucleotides not matched to a gene: 18. There are 17 residues in the CDR3.

In this sample, this clonotype turned up a few times. The rearrangement uses TRBV27 and TRBJ2-1; no definite D call. The CDR3 contains 15 residues. V was pared by 2 bases and J by 0 bases, with 8 bases between. CDR1 and CDR2 from the germline V gene are MNHEY and SMNVEV (reference sequence). CDR3 residues: CASSLQASSYNEQFF. CDR3 nucleotide sequence: TGTGCCAGCAGTTTACAGGCCAGCTCCTACAATGAGCAGTTCTTC.

The chain carries TRBV5-1 and TRBJ1-6; D is unresolved. The V end lost 6 bases, the J end lost 5 bases, and 9 bases lay between the germline ends. The germline gives CDR1 SGHRS, CDR2 YFSETQ. The CDR3 is 13 residues long. CDR3 loop: CASNPEDNSPLHF. The CDR3, as DNA: TGCGCCAGCAATCCCGAGGATAATTCACCCCTCCACTTT.

This clonotype has only one observation. The chain is built from TRBV6-5 and TRBJ2-3; D is perhaps TRBD1 (5 bases). The germline CDR1 and CDR2 sequences are MNHEY and SVGAGI. The CDR3 totals 14 residues. The V end was cut by 6 bases, the J end by 3 bases, with 13 bases between. The DNA for the CDR3 is TGTGCCAGCAGCACCTACTCAGGGACAGATACGCAGTATTTT. This sequence encodes CASSTYSGTDTQYF.

In regard to this clonotype: A much larger clone differs from this one at a single base, so this may be a read error. The chain joins TRBV5-1 to TRBJ2-1; 7 bases fit TRBD2. The CDR3 extends over 13 amino acids. Germline CDR1 SGHRS, CDR2 YFSETQ. The J segment lost 10 bases and the V segment lost 4 bases, leaving 8 bases of the junction unmatched. In DNA form, the CDR3 reads TGCGCCAGCAGCCTAACTAGCGCCTACGAGCAGTTCTTC. This translates into CASSLTSAYEQFF.

The V and J genes are TRBV6-6 and TRBJ2-1, with D possibly being TRBD2 (6 bases). The CDR3 extends over 16 amino acids. CDR1 MNHNY and CDR2 SVGAGI come from the germline V gene (reference sequence). The V end was cut by 3 bases, the J end by 2 bases, with 14 bases between. As DNA, the CDR3 is TGTGCCAGCAGTTATCTGCGGGACGCAGCCTACAATGAGCAGTTCTTC. Residues: CASSYLRDAAYNEQFF.

V is TRBV7-8 and J is TRBJ1-2; D ambiguous. Germline V gene sequence: CDR1 SGHVS, CDR2 FQNEAQ. CDR3 length: 13 residues. With 0 bases removed from V and 8 bases from J, the gap between germline ends came to 10 bases. The DNA for the CDR3 is TGTGCCAGCAGCTTAGCGGAATCGCAGGGCTACACCTTC. It specifies CASSLAESQGYTF.

The rearrangement links TRBV20-1 to TRBJ2-7, with 7 nucleotides matching TRBD1. This CDR3 region has 13 residues. Germline CDR1 DFQATT, CDR2 SNEGSKA (reference sequence). J was trimmed by 5 bases and V by 5 bases; bases with no gene match: 9. CDR3 nucleotide sequence: TGCAGTGCTGCCGGGACAGCCCTACACGAGCAGTACTTC. It codes for CSAAGTALHEQYF.

The chain joins TRBV12-3 or TRBV12-4 to TRBJ1-2, with D uncertain. The CDR3 is 13 amino acids. Trimming removed 6 bases from V and 3 bases from J, with 11 bases in between. The CDR3: CASRRDGYYGYTF. The CDR3 DNA reads as TGTGCCAGCAGGCGAGACGGATACTATGGCTACACCTTC.

This rearrangement joins TRBV6-2 or TRBV6-3 to TRBJ1-2, with D perhaps TRBD1 (5 bases). The germline gives CDR1 MNHEY, CDR2 SVGEGT. V was shortened by 2 bases and J by 0 bases, with 19 bases between the two germline ends. The CDR3 is 18 amino acids. The CDR3 here is CASSYQQLHGATNYGYTF. Here the CDR3 DNA reads TGTGCCAGCAGTTACCAGCAACTCCATGGGGCGACTAACTATGGCTACACCTTC.

This sequence joins TRBV27 and TRBJ1-6; D may be TRBD1 (6 bases). Germline V CDR1 and CDR2: MNHEY, SMNVEV (reference sequence). V was trimmed by 4 bases and J by 10 bases, leaving 14 bases between them. The CDR3 is 14 residues long. DNA for the CDR3: TGTGCCAGCAGTTACCCGGGGGGCCGCTCACCCCTCCACTTT. Residues: CASSYPGGRSPLHF.

A few counts support this clonotype. At one boundary the junction diverges from the germline segment, which might be a read error. The genes are TRBV7-2 and TRBJ2-3; D uncertain. This CDR3 is 15 amino acids long. Germline CDR1 SGHTA, CDR2 FQGNSA. The CDR3 coding sequence is TGTGCCAACAGCTTAAATAGCCGGGGCACAGATACGCAGTATTTT. Its protein product is CANSLNSRGTDTQYF.

The chain combines TRBV20-1 with TRBJ2-5, with a tentative D call TRBD2 (5 bases). Judging by the DNA end, TRBJ2-4 fits better; the J call may be wrong. CDR1 is DFQATT, CDR2 SNEGSKA, per germline (reference sequence). The CDR3 loop spans 13 amino acids. This CDR3 is CSAPGSGKNIQYF. Written as DNA, the CDR3 is TGCAGTGCCCCAGGCAGCGGAAAAAACATTCAGTACTTC.